The 8 T cell receptor beta chains presented below share a single source sample, sequenced in a study of T cell responses to AZD1222 COVID-19 vaccine. TCRdb's copy holds only in-frame clones and misses some; the assay was immunoSEQ multiplex PCR. Of about 88,000 clones listed, about nine tenths are singletons. The source material was peripheral blood, sampled 28 days after the second AZD1222 dose. The receptors originated from an adult who received the AZD1222 COVID-19 vaccine.

This rearrangement joins TRBV6-5 to TRBJ1-1; tentatively, D is TRBD1 (5 bases). Germline lookup yields CDR1 MNHEY and CDR2 SVGAGI. CDR3 size: 16 residues. Trimming pared 2 bases from V and 3 bases from J, leaving 16 bases between. The CDR3 reads CASSYARGVSDTEAFF. The CDR3 DNA sequence: TGTGCCAGCAGTTACGCAAGGGGTGTGAGTGACACTGAAGCTTTCTTT.

V usage is TRBV4-1 and J usage is TRBJ2-7; the match to TRBD2 covers 7 bases. The V gene's germline CDR1 is MGHRA and CDR2 YSYEKL. The CDR3 extends over 14 amino acids. J lost 2 bases, V lost 4 bases, and 5 bases had no gene match. CDR3 DNA sequence: TGCGCCAGCAGCCGTGGGGAGGGGACCTACGAGCAGTACTTC. The encoded protein is CASSRGEGTYEQYF.

DNA for the CDR3: TGCGCCAGCAGCCAAGACCTGACAGGGGGCGCCTACAATGAGCAGTTCTTC. Protein: CASSQDLTGGAYNEQFF. The rearrangement uses TRBV4-3 and TRBJ2-1, with 10 bases fitting TRBD1. The germline CDR1 and CDR2 sequences are LGHNA and YSLEER. Trimming took 0 bases from V and 2 from J; bases not matched to a gene: 4. This CDR3 has 17 residues.

This CDR3 is CASSLDGNIQYF. The CDR3 DNA follows: TGTGCCAGCAGCTTAGATGGAAACATTCAGTACTTC. The gene calls are TRBV11-2 and TRBJ2-4; D uncertain. The CDR3 has 12 amino acids. CDR1 SGHAT and CDR2 FQNNGV come from the germline V gene. Deletions cut 0 bases from V and 6 bases from J, with 3 bases between. The complete variable domain, with remaining parts taken from reference TRBV11-2 and TRBJ2-4, reads EAGVAQSPRYKIIEKRQSVAFWCNPISGHATLYWYQQILGQGPKLLIQFQNNGVVDDSQLPKDRFSAERLKGVDSTLKIQPAKLEDSAVYLCASSLDGNIQYFGAGTRLSVL.

J is TRBJ1-2 and V is TRBV15; 7 bases map to TRBD1. The CDR3 covers 15 residues. V was clipped by 2 bases and J by 4 bases; unmatched bases: 7. The germline V gene encodes CDR1 LNHNV and CDR2 YYDKDF (reference sequence). Written as DNA, the CDR3 is TGTGCCACCAGCAGAACAGGGGACAGCCGCTATGGCTACACCTTC. Translated: CATSRTGDSRYGYTF.

The chain is built from TRBV15 and TRBJ1-2; 7 bases are shared with TRBD1. CDR1 LNHNV and CDR2 YYDKDF come from the germline V gene (reference sequence). The trim removed 5 bases at V and 8 bases at J, leaving 14 bases unmatched. The CDR3 has 15 amino acids. CDR3 loop: CATSLGQAADTGYTF. For the CDR3, the DNA is TGTGCCACCAGCCTTGGACAGGCGGCAGATACGGGCTACACCTTC.

The V call is TRBV7-6, the J call TRBJ1-4; 7 nucleotides line up with TRBD1. V shed 5 bases, J shed 4 bases, and the junction held 7 bases outside the gene matches. The CDR3 runs 15 residues. Looked up from germline, CDR1 is SGHVS and CDR2 is FNYEAQ. As DNA, the CDR3 is TGTGCCAGCAGCAGCGGGACAGAGTTTAATGAAAAACTGTTTTTT. Residues: CASSSGTEFNEKLFF.

The V call is TRBV19, the J call TRBJ1-6; 9 nucleotides line up with TRBD1. J was trimmed by 10 bases and V by 6 bases; bases with no gene match: 7. The germline V gene encodes CDR1 LNHDA and CDR2 SQIVND (reference sequence). This CDR3 region has 14 residues. Written as DNA, the CDR3 is TGTGCCAGTAGCCCACAGGGGGCAGGGTCACCCCTCCACTTT. This codes for CASSPQGAGSPLHF.